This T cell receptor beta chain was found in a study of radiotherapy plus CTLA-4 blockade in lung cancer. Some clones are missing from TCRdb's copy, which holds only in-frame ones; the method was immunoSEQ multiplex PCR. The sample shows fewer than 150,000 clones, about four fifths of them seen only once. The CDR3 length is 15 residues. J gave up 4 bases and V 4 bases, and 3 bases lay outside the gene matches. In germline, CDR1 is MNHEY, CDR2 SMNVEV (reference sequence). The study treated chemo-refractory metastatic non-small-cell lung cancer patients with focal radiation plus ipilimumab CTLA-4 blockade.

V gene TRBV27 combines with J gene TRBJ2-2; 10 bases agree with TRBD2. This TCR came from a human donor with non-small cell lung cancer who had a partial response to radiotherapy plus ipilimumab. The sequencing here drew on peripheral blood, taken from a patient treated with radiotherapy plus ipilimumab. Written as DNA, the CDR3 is TGTGCCAGCAGTTCTCCTAGCGGGAGCACCGGGGAGCTGTTTTTT. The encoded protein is CASSSPSGSTGELFF.